Following are 22 T cell receptor beta chains from one sample sequenced in a study of blood T cell repertoires in COVID-19. Assay: immunoSEQ multiplex PCR; the TCRdb copy retains only in-frame clones and omits some. Here the sample spans a few hundred thousand clones, nearly 90% being singletons. Sequencing used PBMCs or T cells enriched from blood (not recorded which). The source is a young woman with acute COVID-19.

J is TRBJ1-6 and V is TRBV6-5; D perhaps matches TRBD1 (5 bases). CDR1 MNHEY and CDR2 SVGAGI come from the germline V gene. The length of the CDR3 is 13 residues. CDR3 protein: CAAQGRVRSPLHF. The CDR3 coding sequence is TGTGCTGCGCAGGGCAGGGTTAGATCACCCCTCCACTTT.

The J gene is TRBJ1-2, the V gene TRBV19; no clear D gene. V gave up 7 bases and J gave up 1 base, with 4 bases separating them. Per germline, CDR1 LNHDA and CDR2 SQIVND (reference sequence). This CDR3 comprises 11 residues. The CDR3 is CASTDNYGYTF. In DNA form, the CDR3 reads TGTGCCAGTACAGATAACTATGGCTACACCTTC.

The J gene is TRBJ1-6, the V gene TRBV12-2; the table calls TRBD1, which could not be checked here. TRBV12-2 corresponds to a pseudogene. CDR3 length equals 19 residues. CDR3 residues: CASRLLEPRGTVNNSPLHF. CDR3 coding DNA: TGTGCAAGTCGCCTACTAGAACCACGCGGGACAGTGAATAATTCACCCCTCCACTTT.

J is TRBJ1-2 and V is TRBV19; TRBD1 agrees at 7 bases. Losses at the gene ends were 3 bases for V and 7 bases for J; bases not matched to a gene: 8. CDR1 is LNHDA, CDR2 SQIVND, per germline (reference sequence). The CDR3 extends over 14 amino acids. The CDR3: CASSMGVQGVGYTF. CDR3 bases: TGTGCCAGTAGTATGGGGGTTCAGGGGGTTGGCTACACCTTC.

The gene calls are TRBV2 and TRBJ2-3; tentative D call: TRBD1 (5 bases). The length of the CDR3 is 14 residues. V was clipped by 1 base and J by 3 bases, with 8 bases between them. In germline, CDR1 is SNHLY, CDR2 FYNNEI. The CDR3, as DNA: TGTGCCAGCAGTGAAGGTCAGGGTACAGATACGCAGTATTTT. It translates to CASSEGQGTDTQYF.

This rearrangement joins TRBV10-3 to TRBJ1-1; D is possibly TRBD1 (6 bases). The V gene's germline CDR1 is ENHRY and CDR2 SYGVKD. Trimming took 3 bases from V and 5 from J, leaving 13 bases between them. The CDR3 is 14 residues long. The CDR3 loop is CAISETRGATEAFF. The CDR3, as DNA: TGTGCCATCAGTGAAACTCGGGGGGCTACTGAAGCTTTCTTT.

In its sample, this clone was seen once. The V and J genes are TRBV5-1 and TRBJ1-6; D is uncertain. Between the trimmed V and J ends, which lost 0 bases and 7 bases, there was a span of 11 bases. Germline assignment: CDR1 SGHRS and CDR2 YFSETQ. This CDR3 is built from 15 residues. CDR3 loop: CASSLDPGINSPLHF. CDR3 bases: TGCGCCAGCAGCTTGGATCCGGGTATAAATTCACCCCTCCACTTT.

The chain has TRBV2 and TRBJ1-5, with TRBD1 matching 8 bases. Germline CDR1 is SNHLY and CDR2 is FYNNEI. V trimming: 6 bases; J trimming: 4 bases; junction bases outside the gene matches: 2. This CDR3 spans 13 amino acids. CDR3 region: CASSQGANQPQHF. The DNA for the CDR3 is TGTGCCAGCAGCCAGGGGGCGAATCAGCCCCAGCATTTT.

The chain links TRBV5-1 to TRBJ2-7, with D uncertain. The germline V and J ends were trimmed by 3 bases and 2 bases, with 6 bases remaining between them. From germline, CDR1 is SGHRS and CDR2 YFSETQ. The CDR3 has 12 residues. The CDR3 DNA sequence: TGCGCCAGCAGCTCCTCCCCCTACGAGCAGTACTTC. It encodes CASSSSPYEQYF.

The chain uses TRBV6-6 and TRBJ1-3; D gene uncertain. V lost 3 bases to trimming and J lost 0 bases, with 9 bases between them. In germline, CDR1 is MNHNY, CDR2 SVGAGI (reference sequence). This CDR3 is 15 amino acids long. CDR3 in amino acids: CASSYSGPSGNTIYF. The CDR3 DNA is TGTGCCAGCAGTTATTCAGGCCCCTCTGGAAACACCATATATTTT.

This chain links TRBV11-2 with TRBJ2-7; TRBD1 matches at 10 bases. CDR1 is SGHAT and CDR2 is FQNNGV in the germline V gene. V trimming: 5 bases; J trimming: 3 bases; junction bases outside the gene matches: 10. This CDR3 is built from 16 residues. The CDR3 region is CASSQSRTGGVYEQYF. CDR3 bases: TGTGCCAGCAGCCAGAGCCGGACAGGGGGGGTCTACGAGCAGTACTTC.

This chain uses TRBV5-1 with TRBJ2-2; 9 bases fit TRBD2. Germline lookup yields CDR1 SGHRS and CDR2 YFSETQ. CDR3 length equals 16 residues. V dropped 2 bases and J dropped 7; count of bases not matched to a gene: 9. This CDR3 is CASSLSSGRRGGELFF. CDR3 DNA: TGCGCCAGCAGCTTAAGTAGCGGGAGACGGGGCGGGGAGCTGTTTTTT.

The CDR3 region is CASSIAEGSYEQYF. The CDR3, as DNA: TGTGCCAGTAGTATTGCGGAGGGATCCTACGAGCAGTACTTC. This chain links TRBV19 with TRBJ2-7, with D possibly being TRBD2 (6 bases). The V and J ends lost 3 bases and 1 base respectively, with 10 bases between them. Germline CDR1 reads LNHDA; CDR2 reads SQIVND (reference sequence). CDR3 length: 14 residues.

This clone was counted once. V and J are TRBV30 and TRBJ2-7; perhaps TRBD1 as D (6 bases). Germline values: CDR1 GTSNPN, CDR2 SVGIG (reference sequence). The CDR3 extends over 13 amino acids. Trimming pared 2 bases from V and 3 bases from J, leaving 11 bases between. The CDR3 reads CAWSREGGYEQYF. For the CDR3, the DNA is TGTGCCTGGAGTCGCGAAGGGGGCTACGAGCAGTACTTC.

The CDR3: CATHNLGVSNQPQHF. As DNA, the CDR3 is TGTGCCACTCACAACCTCGGGGTTAGCAATCAGCCCCAGCATTTT. The chain joins TRBV6-6 to TRBJ1-5, with D uncertain. Trimming left V 10 bases short and J 0 bases short, with 16 bases between. CDR3 length: 15 residues. CDR1 is MNHNY, CDR2 SVGAGI, per germline (reference sequence).

This clone has just one count. The J gene is TRBJ2-6, the V gene TRBV7-9; the D is unclear. CDR1 SEHNR and CDR2 FQNEAQ come from the germline V gene (reference sequence). The V gene lost 6 bases and the J gene lost 1 base, with 4 bases spanning the gap. This CDR3 has 13 residues. The CDR3 bases are TGTGCCAGCAGTTCTTCTGGGGCCAACGTCCTGACTTTC. Translating gives CASSSSGANVLTF.

This chain uses TRBV6-5 with TRBJ2-1; 7 nucleotides match TRBD2. Per germline, CDR1 MNHEY and CDR2 SVGAGI. V was pared by 7 bases and J by 3 bases, with 9 bases of the junction left unmatched. The CDR3 runs 15 residues. The CDR3 loop reads CASIVSGTGYNEQFF. The CDR3 nucleotides are TGTGCCAGCATCGTAAGCGGGACGGGCTACAATGAGCAGTTCTTC.

This sequence joins TRBV6-4 and TRBJ2-3, with 8 bases aligning to TRBD2. The germline CDR1 and CDR2 sequences are MRHNA and SNTAGT. This CDR3 has 18 amino acids. V was pared by 4 bases and J by 2 bases, with 14 bases of the junction left unmatched. The CDR3 bases are TGTGCCAGCAGTGGCCACGGGGGCGGGAGGCTCGCCACAGATACGCAGTATTTT. Its translation: CASSGHGGGRLATDTQYF.

V usage is TRBV9 and J usage is TRBJ2-3, with 9 bases aligning to TRBD2. V lost 4 bases, J lost 2 bases, and 5 bases stayed unmatched. Germline V CDR1 and CDR2: SGDLS, YYNGEE. The length of the CDR3 is 15 residues. This chain's CDR3 is CASSISGRTTDTQYF. The CDR3 DNA follows: TGTGCCAGCAGCATTAGCGGGAGAACCACAGATACGCAGTATTTT.

The chain links TRBV10-1 to TRBJ2-2, with TRBD2 identical over 7 bases. Germline V CDR1 and CDR2: WNHNN, SYGVQD (reference sequence). This CDR3 comprises 14 residues. V lost 5 bases, J lost 6 bases, and 6 bases stayed unmatched. DNA for the CDR3: TGCGCCAGCAGTCGAACGGGAGGCTCCGGGGAGCTGTTTTTT. Its protein is CASSRTGGSGELFF.

A word on this clone: The junction does not match germline at one end; this may be a read error. The V call is TRBV7-7, the J call TRBJ2-7; 10 bases line up with TRBD2. The CDR3 covers 15 residues. The germline gives CDR1 SSHAT, CDR2 FNYEAQ (reference sequence). The CDR3 region has the DNA TGTGCTAGCAGCTTAGCAGCGGGAGGGTCCTACGAGCAGTACTTC. Protein: CASSLAAGGSYEQYF.

This clone was observed once. The CDR3 here is CASSPSPPTGKNQPQHF. CDR3 DNA: TGCGCCAGCAGCCCGTCCCCCCCGACAGGGAAGAATCAGCCCCAGCATTTT. This chain connects TRBV5-1 to TRBJ1-5; TRBD1 matches 7 bases. The CDR3 is 17 amino acids. Per the germline V gene, CDR1 is SGHRS and CDR2 is YFSETQ. V was clipped by 4 bases and J by 4 bases; unmatched bases: 14.